The source of this T cell receptor (beta chain) is a study of T cell changes during pregnancy in multiple sclerosis. Sequencing used immunoSEQ multiplex PCR; TCRdb keeps in-frame clones, though not all of them. The sample records under 95,000 clones, roughly 89% being singletons. The germline V gene has CDR1 SNHLY and CDR2 FYNNEI. This CDR3 has 15 residues. V shed 3 bases, J shed 5 bases, and the junction held 5 bases outside the gene matches. This rearrangement joins TRBV2 to TRBJ2-2, with 8 bases fitting TRBD2. The starting material was peripheral blood, obtained in the second trimester of pregnancy. The receptor comes from a female donor with multiple sclerosis, enrolled in a pregnancy study. The CDR3 nucleotides read TGTGCCAGCAGTGATACGGGGGGGCTTACCGGGGAGCTGTTTTTT. Amino acid sequence: CASSDTGGLTGELFF.